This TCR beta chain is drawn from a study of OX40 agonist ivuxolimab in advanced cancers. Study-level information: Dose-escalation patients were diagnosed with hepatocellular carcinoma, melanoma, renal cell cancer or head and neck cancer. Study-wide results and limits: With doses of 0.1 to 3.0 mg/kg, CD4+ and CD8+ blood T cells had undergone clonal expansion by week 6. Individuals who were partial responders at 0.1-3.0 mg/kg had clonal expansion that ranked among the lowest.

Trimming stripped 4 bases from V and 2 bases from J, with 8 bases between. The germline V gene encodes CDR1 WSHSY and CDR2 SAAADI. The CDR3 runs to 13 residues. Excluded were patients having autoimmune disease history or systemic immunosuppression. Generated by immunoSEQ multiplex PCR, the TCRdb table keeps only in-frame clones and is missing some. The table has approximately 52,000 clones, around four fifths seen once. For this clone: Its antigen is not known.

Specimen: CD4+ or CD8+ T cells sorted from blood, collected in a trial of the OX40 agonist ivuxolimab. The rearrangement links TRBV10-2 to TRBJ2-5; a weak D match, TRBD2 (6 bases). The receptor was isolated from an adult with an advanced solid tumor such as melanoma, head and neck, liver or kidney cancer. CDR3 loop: CASSVGTQETQYF. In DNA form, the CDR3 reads TGCGCCAGCAGTGTCGGGACTCAAGAGACCCAGTACTTC.